This T cell receptor beta chain was observed in a study of human T cells and chemical hapten exposure. Germline V gene lookup returns CDR1 MNHNS and CDR2 SASEGT. The CDR3 is 15 residues long. Deletions cut 2 bases from V and 4 bases from J, with 13 bases between. Time point meaning: patch test 1, 2 weeks after DPC sensitization. Sample treatment: therapeutic diphenylcyclopropenone sensitization with weekly scalp DPC. TCRdb redid the calling of the RACE reads with MiXCR, one entry per CDR3 protein. The sample has approximately 350,000 distinct CDR3 sequences, under 9% seen once. Sequenced here: whole blood, sampled in connection with sensitization to the hapten diphenylcyclopropenone (DPC). The receptor's source is a woman aged 18-30 years with alopecia areata. Some clones in this sample may be carry-over from other donors' samples. The chain couples TRBV6-1 to TRBJ2-3; D is perhaps TRBD1 (6 bases). The CDR3 region has the DNA TGTGCCAGCAGTGAAAATACAGGGCGCGCAGATACGCAGTATTTT. Protein product: CASSENTGRADTQYF.